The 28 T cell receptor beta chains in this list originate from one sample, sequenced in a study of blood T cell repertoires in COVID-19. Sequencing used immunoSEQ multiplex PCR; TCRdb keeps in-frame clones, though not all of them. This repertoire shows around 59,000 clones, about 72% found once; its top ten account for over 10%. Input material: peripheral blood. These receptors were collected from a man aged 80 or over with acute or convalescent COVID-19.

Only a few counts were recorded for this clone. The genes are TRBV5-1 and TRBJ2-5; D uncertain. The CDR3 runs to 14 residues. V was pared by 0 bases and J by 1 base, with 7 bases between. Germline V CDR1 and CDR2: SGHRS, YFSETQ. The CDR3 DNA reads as TGCGCCAGCAGCTTGGGCGGAGCCCAAGAGACCCAGTACTTC. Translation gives CASSLGGAQETQYF.

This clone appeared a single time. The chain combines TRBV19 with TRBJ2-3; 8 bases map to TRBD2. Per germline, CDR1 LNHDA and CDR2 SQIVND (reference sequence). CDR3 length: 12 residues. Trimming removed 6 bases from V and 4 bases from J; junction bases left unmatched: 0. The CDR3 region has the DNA TGTGCCAGTAGCGGGAGGGCAGATACGCAGTATTTT. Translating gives CASSGRADTQYF.

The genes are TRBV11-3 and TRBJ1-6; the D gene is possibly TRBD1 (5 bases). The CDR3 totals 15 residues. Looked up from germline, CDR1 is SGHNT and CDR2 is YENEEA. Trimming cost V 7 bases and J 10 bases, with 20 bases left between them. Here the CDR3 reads CASTLMAGSRSPLHF. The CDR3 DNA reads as TGTGCCAGCACCCTAATGGCAGGGTCGCGATCACCCCTCCACTTT.

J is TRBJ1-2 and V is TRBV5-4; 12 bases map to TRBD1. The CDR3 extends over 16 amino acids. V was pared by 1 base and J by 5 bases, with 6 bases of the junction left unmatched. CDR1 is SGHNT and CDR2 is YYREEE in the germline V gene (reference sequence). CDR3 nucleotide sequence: TGTGCCAGCAGCTTGCCCGGGACAGGGGGCCGGTATGGCTACACCTTC. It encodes CASSLPGTGGRYGYTF.

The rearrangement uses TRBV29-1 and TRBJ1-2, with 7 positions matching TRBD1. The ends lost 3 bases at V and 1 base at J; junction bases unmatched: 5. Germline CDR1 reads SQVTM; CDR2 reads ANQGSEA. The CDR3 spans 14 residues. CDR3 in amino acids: CSVEGTAINYGYTF. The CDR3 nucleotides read TGCAGCGTTGAGGGGACAGCGATTAACTATGGCTACACCTTC.

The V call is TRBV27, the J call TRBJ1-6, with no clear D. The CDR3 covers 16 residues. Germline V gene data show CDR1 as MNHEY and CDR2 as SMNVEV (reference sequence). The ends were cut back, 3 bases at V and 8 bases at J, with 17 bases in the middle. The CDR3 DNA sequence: TGTGCCAGCAGTTTCTATTACGGGGAATCTGATTCACCCCTCCACTTT. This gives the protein CASSFYYGESDSPLHF.

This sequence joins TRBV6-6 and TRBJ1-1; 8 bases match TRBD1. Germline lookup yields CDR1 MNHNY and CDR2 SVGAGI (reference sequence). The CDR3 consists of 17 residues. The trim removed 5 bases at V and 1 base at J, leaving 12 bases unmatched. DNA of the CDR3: TGTGCCAGCAGTCGCGGGACAGGAGGAGAACGGAACACTGAAGCTTTCTTT. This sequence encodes CASSRGTGGERNTEAFF.

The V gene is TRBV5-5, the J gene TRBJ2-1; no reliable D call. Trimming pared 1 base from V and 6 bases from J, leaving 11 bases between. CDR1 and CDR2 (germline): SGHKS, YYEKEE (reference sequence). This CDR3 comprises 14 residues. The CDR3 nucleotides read TGTGCCAGCAGCTTGAGAGTAGCCGCCAATGAGCAGTTCTTC. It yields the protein CASSLRVAANEQFF.

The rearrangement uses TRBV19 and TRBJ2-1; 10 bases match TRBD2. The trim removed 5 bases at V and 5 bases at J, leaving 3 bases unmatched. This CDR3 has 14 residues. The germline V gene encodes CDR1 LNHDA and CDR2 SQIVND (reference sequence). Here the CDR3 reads CASSPGLADNEQFF. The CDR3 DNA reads TGTGCCAGTAGTCCCGGACTAGCGGACAATGAGCAGTTCTTC.

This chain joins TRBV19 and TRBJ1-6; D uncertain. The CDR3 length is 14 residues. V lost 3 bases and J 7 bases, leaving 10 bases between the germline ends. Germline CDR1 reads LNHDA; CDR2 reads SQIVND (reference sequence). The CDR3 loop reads CASSIGQRNSPLHF. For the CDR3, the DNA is TGTGCCAGTAGTATTGGTCAGAGGAATTCACCCCTCCACTTT. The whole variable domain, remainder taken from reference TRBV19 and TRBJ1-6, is DGGITQSPKYLFRKEGQNVTLSCEQNLNHDAMYWYRQDPGQGLRLIYYSQIVNDFQKGDIAEGYSVSREKKESFPLTVTSAQKNPTAFYLCASSIGQRNSPLHFGNGTRLTVT.

The CDR3 protein is CASSSLWGGKDEAFF. For the CDR3, the DNA is TGTGCCAGCAGCAGTTTATGGGGGGGAAAGGATGAAGCTTTCTTT. The chain links TRBV7-9 to TRBJ1-1; D might be TRBD1 (5 bases). The CDR3 length is 15 residues. The V and J ends lost 5 bases and 7 bases respectively, with 20 bases between them. CDR1 and CDR2 (germline): SEHNR, FQNEAQ (reference sequence).

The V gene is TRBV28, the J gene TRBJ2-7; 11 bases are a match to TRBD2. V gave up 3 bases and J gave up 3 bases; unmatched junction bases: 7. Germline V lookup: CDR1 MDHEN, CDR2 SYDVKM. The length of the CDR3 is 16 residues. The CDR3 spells CASSFVAGGVDYEQYF. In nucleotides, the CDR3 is TGTGCCAGCAGTTTTGTAGCGGGAGGGGTGGACTACGAGCAGTACTTC.

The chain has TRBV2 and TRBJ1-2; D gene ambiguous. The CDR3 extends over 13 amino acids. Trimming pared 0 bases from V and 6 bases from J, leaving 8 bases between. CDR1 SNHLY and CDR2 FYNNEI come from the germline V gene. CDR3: CASSEAGRDGYTF. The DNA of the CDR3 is TGTGCCAGCAGTGAAGCGGGGAGGGATGGCTACACCTTC.

CDR3 amino acids: CASSRTGVKVDGYTF. The CDR3 bases are TGTGCCAGCAGCCGCACAGGGGTAAAGGTGGATGGCTACACCTTC. This sequence joins TRBV28 and TRBJ1-2; 7 nucleotides align to TRBD1. The J segment lost 6 bases and the V segment lost 6 bases, leaving 13 bases of the junction unmatched. The CDR3 contains 15 residues. Germline V gives CDR1 MDHEN, CDR2 SYDVKM.

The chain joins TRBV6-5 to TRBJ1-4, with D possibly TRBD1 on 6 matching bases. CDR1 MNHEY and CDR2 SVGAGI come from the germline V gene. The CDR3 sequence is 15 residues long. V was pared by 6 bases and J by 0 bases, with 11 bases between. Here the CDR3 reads CASRNRVATNEKLFF. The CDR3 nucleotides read TGTGCCAGCAGGAACAGGGTTGCAACTAATGAAAAACTGTTTTTT.

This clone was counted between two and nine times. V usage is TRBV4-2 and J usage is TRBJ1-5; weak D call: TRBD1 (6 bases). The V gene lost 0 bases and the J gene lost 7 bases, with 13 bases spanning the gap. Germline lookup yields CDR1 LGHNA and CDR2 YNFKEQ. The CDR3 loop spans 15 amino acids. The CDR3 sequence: CASSQEVAGVQPQHF. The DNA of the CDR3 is TGTGCCAGCAGCCAAGAGGTGGCAGGGGTACAGCCCCAGCATTTT.

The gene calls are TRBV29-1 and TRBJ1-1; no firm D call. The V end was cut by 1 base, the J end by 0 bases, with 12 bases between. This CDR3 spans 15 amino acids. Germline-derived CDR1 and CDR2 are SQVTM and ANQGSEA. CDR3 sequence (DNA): TGCAGCGTTGAAGTTATCGGGGTTATGAACACTGAAGCTTTCTTT. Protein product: CSVEVIGVMNTEAFF.

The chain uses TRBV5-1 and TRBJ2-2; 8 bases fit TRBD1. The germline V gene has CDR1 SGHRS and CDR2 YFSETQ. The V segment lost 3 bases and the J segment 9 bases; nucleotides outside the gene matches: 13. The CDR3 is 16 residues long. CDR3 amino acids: CASSSGQGDNARELFF. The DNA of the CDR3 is TGCGCCAGCAGCTCCGGACAGGGAGATAACGCCAGGGAGCTGTTTTTT.

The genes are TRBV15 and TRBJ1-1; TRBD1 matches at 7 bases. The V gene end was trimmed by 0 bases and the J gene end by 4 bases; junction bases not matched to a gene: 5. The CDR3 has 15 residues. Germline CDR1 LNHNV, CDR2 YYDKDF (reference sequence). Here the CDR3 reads CATSRDYRGGTEAFF. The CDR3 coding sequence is TGTGCCACCAGCAGAGATTACAGGGGAGGCACTGAAGCTTTCTTT. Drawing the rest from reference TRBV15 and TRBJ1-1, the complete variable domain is DAMVIQNPRYQVTQFGKPVTLSCSQTLNHNVMYWYQQKSSQAPKLLFHYYDKDFNNEADTPDNFQSRRPNTSFCFLDIRSPGLGDTAMYLCATSRDYRGGTEAFFGQGTRLTVV.

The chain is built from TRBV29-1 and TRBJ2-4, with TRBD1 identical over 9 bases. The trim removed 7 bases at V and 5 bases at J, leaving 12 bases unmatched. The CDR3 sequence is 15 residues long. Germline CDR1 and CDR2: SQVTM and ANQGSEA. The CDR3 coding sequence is TGCAGCGGTCAAGAGAAACAGGGGGCCCAAAACATTCAGTACTTC. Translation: CSGQEKQGAQNIQYF.

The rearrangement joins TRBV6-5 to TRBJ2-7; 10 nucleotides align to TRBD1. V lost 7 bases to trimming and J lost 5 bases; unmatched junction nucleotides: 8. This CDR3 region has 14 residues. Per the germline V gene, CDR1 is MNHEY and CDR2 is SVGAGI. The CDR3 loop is CASTLAGTGDEQYF. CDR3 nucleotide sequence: TGTGCCAGCACCTTGGCCGGGACAGGGGACGAGCAGTACTTC.

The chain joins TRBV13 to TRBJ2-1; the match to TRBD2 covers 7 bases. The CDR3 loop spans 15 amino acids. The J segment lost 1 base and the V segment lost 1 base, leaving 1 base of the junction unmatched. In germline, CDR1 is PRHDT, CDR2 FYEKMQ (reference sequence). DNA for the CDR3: TGTGCCAGCAGCTTAGACGGGGGGTCCTACAATGAGCAGTTCTTC. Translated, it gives CASSLDGGSYNEQFF.

CDR3 coding DNA: TGCGCCAGCAGCCCCCACGCGGGGGCGCGAGAGACCCAGTACTTC. It is translated as CASSPHAGARETQYF. This rearrangement joins TRBV5-1 to TRBJ2-5; a weak D match, TRBD2 (7 bases). Trimming removed 4 bases at V and 4 bases at J, with 17 bases between. Germline V CDR1 and CDR2: SGHRS, YFSETQ. CDR3 length: 15 residues.

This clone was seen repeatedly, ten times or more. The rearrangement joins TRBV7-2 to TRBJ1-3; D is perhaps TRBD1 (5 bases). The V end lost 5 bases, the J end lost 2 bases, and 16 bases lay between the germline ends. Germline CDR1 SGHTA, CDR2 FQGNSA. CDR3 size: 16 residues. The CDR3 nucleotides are TGTGCCAGCAGCGCAGCAGGGCCGGGCACTGGAAACACCATATATTTT. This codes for CASSAAGPGTGNTIYF.

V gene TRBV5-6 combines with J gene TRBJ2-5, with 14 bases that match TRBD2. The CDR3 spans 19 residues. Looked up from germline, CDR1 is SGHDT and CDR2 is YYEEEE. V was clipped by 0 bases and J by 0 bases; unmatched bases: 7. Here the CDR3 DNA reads TGTGCCAGCAGCTTGGGTCGACTAGCGGGAGGGTTAAACCAAGAGACCCAGTACTTC. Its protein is CASSLGRLAGGLNQETQYF.

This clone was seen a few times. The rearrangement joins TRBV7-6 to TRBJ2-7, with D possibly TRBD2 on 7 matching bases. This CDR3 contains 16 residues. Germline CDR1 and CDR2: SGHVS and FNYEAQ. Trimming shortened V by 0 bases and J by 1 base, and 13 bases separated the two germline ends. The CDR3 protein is CASSLASGGRSYEQYF. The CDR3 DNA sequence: TGTGCCAGCAGCTTAGCGTCGGGGGGCAGGTCCTACGAGCAGTACTTC. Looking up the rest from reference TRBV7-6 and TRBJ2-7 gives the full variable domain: GAGVSQSPRYKVTKRGQDVALRCDPISGHVSLYWYRQALGQGPEFLTYFNYEAQQDKSGLPNDRFSAERPEGSISTLTIQRTEQRDSAMYRCASSLASGGRSYEQYFGPGTRLTVT.

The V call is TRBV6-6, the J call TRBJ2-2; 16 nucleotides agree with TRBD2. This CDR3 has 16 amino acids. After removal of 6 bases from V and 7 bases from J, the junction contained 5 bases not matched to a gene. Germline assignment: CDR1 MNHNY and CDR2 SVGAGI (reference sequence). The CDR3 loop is CASSSGTSGRVGELFF. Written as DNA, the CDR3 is TGTGCCAGCAGCTCAGGGACTAGCGGGAGGGTCGGGGAGCTGTTTTTT.

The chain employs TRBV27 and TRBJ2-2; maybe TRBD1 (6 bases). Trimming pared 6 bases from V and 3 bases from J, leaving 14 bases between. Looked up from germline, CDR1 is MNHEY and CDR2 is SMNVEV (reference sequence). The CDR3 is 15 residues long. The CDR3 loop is CASRTWDKDTGELFF. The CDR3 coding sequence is TGTGCCAGCAGAACCTGGGACAAAGACACCGGGGAGCTGTTTTTT.